The rows below give T cell receptor beta chains drawn from one sample of a study of blood T cell repertoires in COVID-19. TCRdb keeps only in-frame clones here, not all; method: immunoSEQ multiplex PCR. Here the sample spans roughly 130,000 clones, more than 80% being singletons. Sequencing was carried out using peripheral blood. These receptors were collected from a woman aged 55-70 years with acute or convalescent COVID-19. Both conserved end residues are part of each CDR3. A D gene is named only where the DNA matches it firmly. The size field is filled for only some rows; it gives once, few, many or a size class.

clone_size j_call d_call v_call cdr3_aa cdr3_nt
once TRBJ1-3 - TRBV18 CASSPPVISGNTIYF TGTGCCAGCTCACCCCCGGTTATCTCTGGAAACACCATATATTTT
- TRBJ1-5 - TRBV9 CASSVTDSNQPQHF TGTGCCAGCAGCGTAACAGATAGCAATCAGCCCCAGCATTTT
few TRBJ1-4 - TRBV5-4 CASSLDPLSTKLFF TGTGCCAGCAGCTTGGACCCACTTAGTACAAAACTGTTTTTT
- TRBJ2-2 - TRBV6-5 CASSRVTGELFF TGTGCCAGCAGCCGTGTGACCGGGGAGCTGTTTTTT
- TRBJ2-3 - TRBV11-2 CASSLYGRQGQYF TGTGCCAGCAGCTTATATGGGAGGCAGGGGCAGTATTTT
few TRBJ2-1 - TRBV7-9 CASSLGGGANNEQFF TGTGCCAGCAGCTTAGGAGGGGGGGCCAACAATGAGCAGTTCTTC
- TRBJ2-3 - TRBV30 CAWSVLLGSTDTQYF TGTGCCTGGAGTGTACTGCTTGGTTCCACAGATACGCAGTATTTT
- TRBJ2-3 TRBD2 TRBV3-1/TRBV3-2 CASGLAGGNTDTQYF TGTGCCAGCGGACTAGCGGGGGGAAACACAGATACGCAGTATTTT
- TRBJ1-3 - TRBV12-3/TRBV12-4 CASSLMSGNTIYF TGTGCCAGCAGTTTGATGAGTGGAAACACCATATATTTT
- TRBJ1-5 - TRBV5-1 CASSFLPGMNQPQHF TGCGCCAGCAGCTTTCTCCCAGGGATGAATCAGCCCCAGCATTTT
- TRBJ1-1 - TRBV7-9 CASSYPRDGVSTEAFF TGTGCCAGCAGCTACCCCAGGGATGGAGTCTCCACTGAAGCTTTCTTT
- TRBJ1-4 - TRBV19 CASRGAPKWDEKLFF TGTGCCAGTAGGGGGGCGCCTAAATGGGATGAAAAACTGTTTTTT
- TRBJ1-6 - TRBV12-3/TRBV12-4 CASSWRSNSPLHF TGTGCCAGCAGTTGGCGGTCAAATTCACCCCTCCACTTT
- TRBJ1-1 - TRBV21-1 CASSKNKGQGTGDTEAFF TGTGCCAGCAGCAAAAATAAGGGGCAGGGAACGGGGGACACTGAAGCTTTCTTT
- TRBJ2-1 TRBD1 TRBV13 CASSLGDRTYNEQFF TGTGCCAGCAGCTTAGGGGACAGGACCTACAATGAGCAGTTCTTC
- TRBJ1-2 TRBD1 TRBV3-1/TRBV3-2 CASSQDAGGSNYGYTF TGTGCCAGCAGCCAAGATGCAGGGGGCTCTAACTATGGCTACACCTTC
- TRBJ2-1 - TRBV6-5 CASAFRTGSYNEQFF TGTGCCAGCGCTTTTCGGACGGGGTCCTACAATGAGCAGTTCTTC
- TRBJ1-2 TRBD1 TRBV24-1 CATSDPGTGGGYTF TGTGCCACCAGTGATCCGGGGACAGGGGGCGGCTACACCTTC
- TRBJ1-2 - TRBV11-2 CASSLVPGYYTF TGTGCCAGCAGCTTAGTTCCGGGATACTACACCTTC
few TRBJ1-1 - TRBV2 CASSGGEAFF TGTGCCAGCAGTGGAGGAGAAGCTTTCTTT
many TRBJ2-5 TRBD2 TRBV3-1/TRBV3-2 CASSQGVAGGRETQYF TGTGCCAGCAGCCAAGGGGTAGCGGGGGGGCGAGAGACCCAGTACTTC
- TRBJ2-1 - TRBV25-1 CASKGQGKSNEQFF TGTGCCAGCAAAGGGCAGGGGAAAAGCAATGAGCAGTTCTTC
- TRBJ1-1 TRBD1 TRBV10-3 CATLNRGMNTEAFF TGTGCCACACTAAACAGGGGAATGAACACTGAAGCTTTCTTT